Below, one TCR beta chain is given with its context. The data were taken from a study of shared T cell receptors in the human thymus. TCRdb's table, derived via immunoSEQ multiplex PCR, lists solely in-frame clones and lacks some. This repertoire shows 700,000 to 750,000 clones, 80% to 90% found once; its top ten account for more than 0.01%. This CDR3 has 15 amino acids. Trimming took off 6 bases at V and 10 bases at J, with 24 bases between the two ends. Germline CDR1 and CDR2: MNHNS and SASEGT. These data were also reused for a study on human thymus T cells. That study adds: Thymic material originated from resections removed in the course of corrective heart surgery.

The V gene is TRBV6-1, the J gene TRBJ1-1; tentative D call: TRBD1 (5 bases). Sequencing used thymocytes. This clonotype originated in a girl less than two years old with a congenital heart defect. The CDR3: CASRWAGLPTGLAFF. CDR3 DNA sequence: TGTGCCAGCAGGTGGGCGGGGCTACCTACTGGTTTAGCTTTCTTT.